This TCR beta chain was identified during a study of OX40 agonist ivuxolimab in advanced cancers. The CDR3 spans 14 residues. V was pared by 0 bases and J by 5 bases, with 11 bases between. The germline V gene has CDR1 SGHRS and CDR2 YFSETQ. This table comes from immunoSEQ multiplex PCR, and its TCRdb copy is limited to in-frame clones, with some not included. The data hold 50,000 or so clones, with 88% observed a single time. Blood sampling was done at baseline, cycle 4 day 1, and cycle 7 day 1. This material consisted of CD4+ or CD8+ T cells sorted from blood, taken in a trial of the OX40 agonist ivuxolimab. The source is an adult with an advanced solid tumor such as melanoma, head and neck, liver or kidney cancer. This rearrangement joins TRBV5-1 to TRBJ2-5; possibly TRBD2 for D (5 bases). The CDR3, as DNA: TGCGCCAGCAGCTTGGGCCTAGCCGGCGAGACCCAGTACTTC. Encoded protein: CASSLGLAGETQYF.